The 16 T cell receptor beta chains in this list originate from one sample, sequenced in a study of vaccination and CD4 T cells after COVID-19. No antigen is known for these receptors. The Oncomine TCR Beta short-read assay was applied to DNA of cultured CD4+ T cells. Using its own MiXCR run on the PCR reads, TCRdb lists one record per CDR3 protein. The sample includes some 21,000 distinct CDR3 sequences, around 40% of them seen just once. The treatment was: 10-day PBMC culture with coronavirus spike peptide pools or control peptides (ViraFEST assay). The sample here was CD4+ T cells from blood, cultured in vitro, taken before SARS-CoV-2 vaccination. The receptor set was obtained from a human donor who received a COVID-19 vaccine.

The V call is TRBV7-6, the J call TRBJ2-1, with 8 bases that match TRBD1. Trimming at V came to 2 bases and at J to 14 bases, leaving 11 bases not matched to a gene. The CDR3 loop spans 14 amino acids. CDR1 is SGHVS, CDR2 FNYEAQ, per germline. The CDR3 sequence is CASSLFPQGAEEFF. The CDR3 region has the DNA TGTGCCAGCAGCTTATTTCCTCAGGGGGCGGAGGAGTTCTTC.

In its sample, this clonotype was seen a few times. V and J are TRBV2 and TRBJ2-3; a weak D match, TRBD1 (5 bases). Looked up from germline, CDR1 is SNHLY and CDR2 is FYNNEI. The CDR3 has 14 residues. The V end lost 9 bases, the J end lost 0 bases, and 13 bases lay between the germline ends. The CDR3 reads CARRGRLSTDTQYF. As DNA, the CDR3 is TGTGCCAGAAGGGGCAGGCTCAGCACAGATACGCAGTATTTT.

The table lists this clonotype with a few counts. The genes are TRBV30 and TRBJ1-5, with D unresolved. This CDR3 spans 13 amino acids. Germline values: CDR1 GTSNPN, CDR2 SVGIG (reference sequence). The ends were cut back, 4 bases at V and 5 bases at J, with 12 bases in the middle. CDR3 protein: CAWICRPHQPQHF. CDR3 in DNA: TGTGCCTGGATATGCAGGCCCCATCAGCCCCAGCATTTT.

This chain connects TRBV5-3 to TRBJ2-7, with D possibly matching TRBD2 (5 bases). TRBV5-3 is assigned to the ORF class and has an uncertain function. V was cut by 8 bases and J by 1 base, with 16 bases left in between. The CDR3 is made up of 14 amino acids. The CDR3 DNA is TGTGCCAGCTGGTCGCGGGCCGGATCCTACGAGCAGTACTTC. Its protein product is CASWSRAGSYEQYF.

This chain uses TRBV20-1 with TRBJ2-1; D is possibly TRBD1 (5 bases). The CDR3 is made up of 14 amino acids. Germline CDR1 DFQATT, CDR2 SNEGSKA (reference sequence). Trimming removed 3 bases at V and 2 bases at J, with 11 bases between. CDR3 coding DNA: TGCAGTGCTAGGAAGCAGGGCGCCTACAATGAGCAGTTCTTC. As protein: CSARKQGAYNEQFF.

This clonotype was seen a single time. This rearrangement joins TRBV18 to TRBJ2-3; D is ambiguous. Trimming cost V 3 bases and J 1 base, with 11 bases left between them. Germline V lookup: CDR1 KGHSH, CDR2 LQKENI. This CDR3 spans 15 amino acids. CDR3 nucleotide sequence: TGTGCCAGCTCACCGGTGCAAGGGCGCACAGATACGCAGTATTTT. It encodes CASSPVQGRTDTQYF.

The J gene is TRBJ2-1, the V gene TRBV15; D is unresolved. CDR3 length: 17 amino acids. V lost 1 base to trimming and J lost 7 bases, with 20 bases between them. Germline V gene data show CDR1 as LNHNV and CDR2 as YYDKDF (reference sequence). The CDR3 region is CATSRGRRGNLQNEQFF. As DNA, the CDR3 is TGTGCCACCAGCAGAGGTAGGCGTGGGAATTTACAGAATGAGCAGTTCTTC.

This clonotype was counted only a few times. The chain combines TRBV12-3 or TRBV12-4 with TRBJ2-7, with 8 nucleotides matching TRBD1. J lost 4 bases, V lost 5 bases, and 25 bases had no gene match. The CDR3 extends over 20 amino acids. The CDR3 sequence: CASSQMTGVPDPSGSYEQYF. As DNA, the CDR3 is TGTGCCAGCAGTCAGATGACAGGGGTCCCCGACCCGTCTGGTTCTTACGAGCAGTACTTC.

This clonotype appeared a few times. The J gene is TRBJ2-5, the V gene TRBV30, with 8 bases fitting TRBD2. The CDR3 loop spans 14 amino acids. J gave up 5 bases and V 4 bases, and 9 bases lay outside the gene matches. Germline V gene sequence: CDR1 GTSNPN, CDR2 SVGIG (reference sequence). CDR3 sequence: CAWNPAGAGETQYF. CDR3 bases: TGTGCCTGGAATCCAGCGGGGGCTGGGGAGACCCAGTACTTC.

The chain joins TRBV5-4 to TRBJ2-5; D perhaps matches TRBD1 (6 bases). Germline V gene lookup returns CDR1 SGHNT and CDR2 YYREEE (reference sequence). The CDR3 is 15 residues long. Trimming removed 2 bases from V and 0 bases from J, with 11 bases in between. The CDR3 DNA sequence: TGTGCCAGCAGCTTCCCGGGACAAAACCAAGAGACCCAGTACTTC. Protein product: CASSFPGQNQETQYF.

The DNA of the CDR3 is TGTGCCAGTAGTCTCCAGGACAGGGATGCGCAGTATTTT. This translates into CASSLQDRDAQYF. The chain is built from TRBV19 and TRBJ2-3, with 8 bases lining up with TRBD1. Germline V CDR1 and CDR2: LNHDA, SQIVND (reference sequence). This CDR3 is 13 amino acids long. V shed 5 bases, J shed 10 bases, and the junction held 8 bases outside the gene matches.

The sample holds a few counts of this clonotype. The chain joins TRBV11-2 to TRBJ2-3; D is undetermined. This CDR3 region has 13 residues. Deletions cut 3 bases from V and 13 bases from J, with 17 bases between. Germline V gene sequence: CDR1 SGHAT, CDR2 FQNNGV. For the CDR3, the DNA is TGTGCCAGCAGCTTGTTAGGACCGGGTTTGGAGTATTTT. Translated, it gives CASSLLGPGLEYF.

The chain joins TRBV6-1 to TRBJ2-3; 15 bases map to TRBD2. Germline lookup yields CDR1 MNHNS and CDR2 SASEGT. This CDR3 has 15 residues. Trimming took 4 bases from V and 5 from J; bases not matched to a gene: 1. The CDR3 DNA follows: TGTGCCAGCAGTGGGGGACTAGCGGGGGGAGATACGCAGTATTTT. This codes for CASSGGLAGGDTQYF.

This clonotype turned up a few times. The V gene is TRBV21-1, the J gene TRBJ2-2; the table's D call, TRBD2, has no DNA check behind it. TRBV21-1 is designated a pseudogene. The CDR3 has 19 amino acids. CDR3: CASSKSGASGGASTGELFF. The CDR3, as DNA: TGTGCCAGCAGCAAATCAGGCGCTAGCGGGGGGGCAAGCACCGGGGAGCTGTTTTTT.

The chain has TRBV23-1 and TRBJ2-5, with 8 bases identical to TRBD1. TRBV23-1 is marked as an open reading frame, function uncertain. After removal of 1 base from V and 2 bases from J, the junction contained 3 bases not matched to a gene. The length of the CDR3 is 15 residues. CDR3 coding DNA: TGCGCCAGCAGTCAATGGACAGGGACACAAGAGACCCAGTACTTC. Translating it yields CASSQWTGTQETQYF.

The table lists this clonotype with a few counts. The V call is TRBV18, the J call TRBJ1-1, with D maybe TRBD1 (5 bases). The CDR3 runs 15 residues. Germline V lookup: CDR1 KGHSH, CDR2 LQKENI. Trimming cost V 3 bases and J 3 bases, with 14 bases left between them. CDR3 nucleotides: TGTGCCAGCTCACCTTTCGGCAGGGAATACACTGAAGCTTTCTTT. It codes for CASSPFGREYTEAFF.